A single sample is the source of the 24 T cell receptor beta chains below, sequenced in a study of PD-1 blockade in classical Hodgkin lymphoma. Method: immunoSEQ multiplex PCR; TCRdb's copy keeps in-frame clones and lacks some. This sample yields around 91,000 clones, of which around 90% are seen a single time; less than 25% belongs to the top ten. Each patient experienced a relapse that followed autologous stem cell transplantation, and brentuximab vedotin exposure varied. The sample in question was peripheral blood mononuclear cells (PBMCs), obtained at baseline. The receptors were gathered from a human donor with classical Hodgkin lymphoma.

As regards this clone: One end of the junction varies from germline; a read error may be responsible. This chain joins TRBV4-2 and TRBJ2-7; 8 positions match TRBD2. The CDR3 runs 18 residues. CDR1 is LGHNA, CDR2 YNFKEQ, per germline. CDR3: CASSRAGGRQVASYEQYF. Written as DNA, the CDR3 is TGTGCCAGCAGCCGGGCGGGAGGCAGACAGGTAGCCTCCTATGAGCAGTACTTC.

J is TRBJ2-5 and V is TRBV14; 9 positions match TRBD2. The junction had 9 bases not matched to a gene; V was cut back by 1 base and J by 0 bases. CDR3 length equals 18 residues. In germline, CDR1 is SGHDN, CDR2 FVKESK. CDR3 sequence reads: CASSQGGRLAGYQETQYF. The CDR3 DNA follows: TGTGCCAGCAGCCAAGGGGGCAGGCTAGCGGGATACCAAGAGACCCAGTACTTC.

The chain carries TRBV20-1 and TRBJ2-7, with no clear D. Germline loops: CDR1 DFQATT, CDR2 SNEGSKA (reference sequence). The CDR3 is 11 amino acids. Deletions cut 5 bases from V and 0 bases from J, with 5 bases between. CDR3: CSALNSYEQYF. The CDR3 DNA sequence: TGCAGTGCTCTGAACTCCTACGAGCAGTACTTC.

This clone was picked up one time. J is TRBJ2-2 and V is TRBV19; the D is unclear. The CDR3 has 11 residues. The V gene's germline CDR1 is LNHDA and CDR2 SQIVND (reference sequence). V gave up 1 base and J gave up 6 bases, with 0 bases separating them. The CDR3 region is CASSIAGELFF. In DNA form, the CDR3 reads TGTGCCAGTAGTATAGCCGGGGAGCTGTTTTTT.

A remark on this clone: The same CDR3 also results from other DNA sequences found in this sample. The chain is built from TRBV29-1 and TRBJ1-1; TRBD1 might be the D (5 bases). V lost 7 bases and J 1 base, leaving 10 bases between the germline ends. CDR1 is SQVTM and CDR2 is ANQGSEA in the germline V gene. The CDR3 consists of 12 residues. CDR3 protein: CSGTGGNTEAFF. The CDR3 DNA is TGCAGCGGCACAGGAGGGAACACTGAAGCTTTCTTT.

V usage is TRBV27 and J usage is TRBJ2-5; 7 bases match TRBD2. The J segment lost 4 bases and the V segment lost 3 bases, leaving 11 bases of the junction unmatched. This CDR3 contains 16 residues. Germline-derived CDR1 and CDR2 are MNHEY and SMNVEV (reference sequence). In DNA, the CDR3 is TGTGCCAGCAGTTTTCGTCTGGCGGGAGAAATAGAGACCCAGTACTTC. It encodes CASSFRLAGEIETQYF.

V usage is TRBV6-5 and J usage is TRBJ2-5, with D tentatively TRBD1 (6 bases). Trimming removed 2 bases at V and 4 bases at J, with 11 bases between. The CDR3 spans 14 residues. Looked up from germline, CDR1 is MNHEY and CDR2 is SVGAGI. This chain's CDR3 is CASSYGQNAETQYF. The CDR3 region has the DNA TGTGCCAGCAGTTACGGACAGAATGCAGAGACCCAGTACTTC.

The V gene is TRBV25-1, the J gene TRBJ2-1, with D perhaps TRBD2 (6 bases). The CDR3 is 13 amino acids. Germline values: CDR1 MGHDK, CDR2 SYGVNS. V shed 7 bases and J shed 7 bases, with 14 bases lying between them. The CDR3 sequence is CASTRGGPNEQFF. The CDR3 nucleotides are TGTGCCAGCACCCGCGGAGGGCCGAATGAGCAGTTCTTC.

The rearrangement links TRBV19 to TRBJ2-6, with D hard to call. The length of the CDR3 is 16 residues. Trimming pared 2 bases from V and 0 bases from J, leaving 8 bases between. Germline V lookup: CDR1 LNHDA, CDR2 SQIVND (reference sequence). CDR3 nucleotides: TGTGCCAGTAGTATATATTCTAGCTCTGGGGCCAACGTCCTGACTTTC. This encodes CASSIYSSSGANVLTF. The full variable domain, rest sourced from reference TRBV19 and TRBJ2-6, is DGGITQSPKYLFRKEGQNVTLSCEQNLNHDAMYWYRQDPGQGLRLIYYSQIVNDFQKGDIAEGYSVSREKKESFPLTVTSAQKNPTAFYLCASSIYSSSGANVLTFGAGSRLTVL.

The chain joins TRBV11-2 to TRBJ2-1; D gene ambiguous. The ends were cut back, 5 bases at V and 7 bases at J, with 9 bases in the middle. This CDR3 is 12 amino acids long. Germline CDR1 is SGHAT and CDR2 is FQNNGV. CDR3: CASSVLLNEQFF. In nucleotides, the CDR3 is TGTGCCAGCAGCGTACTTTTGAATGAGCAGTTCTTC.

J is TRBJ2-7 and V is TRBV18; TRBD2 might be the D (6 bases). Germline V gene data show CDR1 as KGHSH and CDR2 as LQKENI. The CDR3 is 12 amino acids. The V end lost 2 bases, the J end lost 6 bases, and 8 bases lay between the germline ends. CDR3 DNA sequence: TGTGCCAGCTCACCAGAGGGACTCGAGCAGTACTTC. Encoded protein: CASSPEGLEQYF.

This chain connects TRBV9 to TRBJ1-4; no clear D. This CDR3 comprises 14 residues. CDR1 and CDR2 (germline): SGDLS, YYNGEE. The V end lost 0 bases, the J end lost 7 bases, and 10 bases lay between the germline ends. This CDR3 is CASSVGIQTEKLFF. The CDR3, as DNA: TGTGCCAGCAGCGTAGGGATCCAGACTGAAAAACTGTTTTTT.

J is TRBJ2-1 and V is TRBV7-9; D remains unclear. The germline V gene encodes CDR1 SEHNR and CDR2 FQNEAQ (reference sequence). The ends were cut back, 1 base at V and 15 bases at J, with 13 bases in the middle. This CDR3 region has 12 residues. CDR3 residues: CASSLDLKFMFF. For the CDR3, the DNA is TGTGCCAGCAGCTTAGATCTGAAGTTTATGTTCTTC.

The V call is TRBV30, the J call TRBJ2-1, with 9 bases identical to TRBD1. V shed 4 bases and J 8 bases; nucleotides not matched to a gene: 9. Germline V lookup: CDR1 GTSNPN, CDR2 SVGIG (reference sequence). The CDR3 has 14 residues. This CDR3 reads CAWNPGQGFDEQFF. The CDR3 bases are TGTGCCTGGAATCCGGGACAGGGATTCGATGAGCAGTTCTTC.

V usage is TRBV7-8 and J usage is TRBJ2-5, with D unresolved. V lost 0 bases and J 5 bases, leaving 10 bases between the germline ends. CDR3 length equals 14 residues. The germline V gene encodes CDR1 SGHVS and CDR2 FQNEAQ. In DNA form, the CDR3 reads TGTGCCAGCAGCTTAGCAGAAACACAGGAGACCCAGTACTTC. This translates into CASSLAETQETQYF.

Here the CDR3 DNA reads TGCGCCAGCAGCTTGGGGGACACTCAACTGGACGAGCAGTACTTC. This translates into CASSLGDTQLDEQYF. This sequence joins TRBV5-1 and TRBJ2-7; D is perhaps TRBD1 (6 bases). This CDR3 has 15 amino acids. Germline-derived CDR1 and CDR2 are SGHRS and YFSETQ. V dropped 0 bases and J dropped 5 bases, with 15 bases sitting between them. Complete variable domain (other parts from reference TRBV5-1 and TRBJ2-7): KAGVTQTPRYLIKTRGQQVTLSCSPISGHRSVSWYQQTPGQGLQFLFEYFSETQRNKGNFPGRFSGRQFSNSRSEMNVSTLELGDSALYLCASSLGDTQLDEQYFGPGTRLTVT.

CDR3 region: CASSFSGWSSYNEQFF. CDR3 DNA sequence: TGTGCCAGCAGCTTTAGCGGGTGGAGCTCCTACAATGAGCAGTTCTTC. The J gene is TRBJ2-1, the V gene TRBV7-2; TRBD2 matches 7 bases. The CDR3 is 16 amino acids. Germline assignment: CDR1 SGHTA and CDR2 FQGNSA. V gave up 3 bases and J gave up 0 bases; unmatched junction bases: 5.

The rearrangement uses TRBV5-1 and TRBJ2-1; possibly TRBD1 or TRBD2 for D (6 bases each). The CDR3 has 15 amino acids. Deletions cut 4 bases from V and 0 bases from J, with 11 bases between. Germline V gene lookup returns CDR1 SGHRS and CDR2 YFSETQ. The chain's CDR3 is CASSGGGSSYNEQFF. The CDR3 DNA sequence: TGCGCCAGCAGCGGAGGGGGGAGCTCCTACAATGAGCAGTTCTTC.

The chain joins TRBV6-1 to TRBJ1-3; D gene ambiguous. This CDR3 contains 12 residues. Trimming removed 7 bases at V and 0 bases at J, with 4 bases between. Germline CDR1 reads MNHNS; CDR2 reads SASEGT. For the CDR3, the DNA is TGTGCCAGCATGACCTCTGGAAACACCATATATTTT. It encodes CASMTSGNTIYF.

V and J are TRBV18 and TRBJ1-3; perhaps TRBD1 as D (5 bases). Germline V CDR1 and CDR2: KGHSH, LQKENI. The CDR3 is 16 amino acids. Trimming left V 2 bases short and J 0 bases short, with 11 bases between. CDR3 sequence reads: CASSPSKTASGNTIYF. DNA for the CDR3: TGTGCCAGCTCACCATCCAAGACAGCCTCTGGAAACACCATATATTTT.

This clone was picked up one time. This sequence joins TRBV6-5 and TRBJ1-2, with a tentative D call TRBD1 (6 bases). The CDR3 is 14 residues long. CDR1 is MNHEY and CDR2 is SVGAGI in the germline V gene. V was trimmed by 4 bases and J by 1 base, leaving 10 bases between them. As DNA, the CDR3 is TGTGCCAGCAGTTCGACGGACAGTAACTATGGCTACACCTTC. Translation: CASSSTDSNYGYTF.

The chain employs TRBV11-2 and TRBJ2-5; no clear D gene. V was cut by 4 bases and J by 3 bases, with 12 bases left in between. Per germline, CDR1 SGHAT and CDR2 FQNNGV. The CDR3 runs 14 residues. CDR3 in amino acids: CASSSGTVKETQYF. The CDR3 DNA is TGTGCCAGCAGCTCGGGTACGGTTAAAGAGACCCAGTACTTC. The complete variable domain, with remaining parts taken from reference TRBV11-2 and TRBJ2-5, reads EAGVAQSPRYKIIEKRQSVAFWCNPISGHATLYWYQQILGQGPKLLIQFQNNGVVDDSQLPKDRFSAERLKGVDSTLKIQPAKLEDSAVYLCASSSGTVKETQYFGPGTRLLVL.

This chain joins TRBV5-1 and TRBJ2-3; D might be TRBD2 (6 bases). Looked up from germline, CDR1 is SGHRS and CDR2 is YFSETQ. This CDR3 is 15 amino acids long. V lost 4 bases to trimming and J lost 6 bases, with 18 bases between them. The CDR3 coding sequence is TGCGCCAGCAGCCCGGGGTGGCGGGACCCGGATACGCAGTATTTT. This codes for CASSPGWRDPDTQYF.

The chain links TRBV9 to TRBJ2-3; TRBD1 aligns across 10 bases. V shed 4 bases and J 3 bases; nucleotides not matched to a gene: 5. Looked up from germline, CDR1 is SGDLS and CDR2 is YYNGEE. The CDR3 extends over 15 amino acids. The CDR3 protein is CASSPRTGGTDTQYF. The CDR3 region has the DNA TGTGCCAGCAGCCCCAGGACAGGGGGGACAGATACGCAGTATTTT.